The clone carrying this T cell receptor (beta chain) came up a few times. Its cognate antigen is unknown. Sequencing was performed with immunoSEQ multiplex PCR; in TCRdb, only in-frame clones are kept and a portion is missing. Altogether 20,000 to 25,000 clones are present, approximately 85% being singletons, with the ten largest covering roughly 15%. This sample was included in a study of OX40 agonist ivuxolimab in advanced cancers. Study-level background: Recorded diagnoses for dose-escalation patients were hepatocellular carcinoma, melanoma, renal cell or head and neck cancer.

The CDR3 totals 14 residues. V was trimmed by 4 bases and J by 9 bases, leaving 19 bases between them. In germline, CDR1 is SGHTA, CDR2 FQGNSA. Broader study findings: Which antigen the expanded peripheral T cells recognized is unknown.

With baseline, cycle 4 day 1, and cycle 7 day 1 as timepoints, blood was sampled. This chain links TRBV7-2 with TRBJ2-7; tentative D call: TRBD2 (7 bases). This TCR derives from an adult with an advanced solid tumor such as melanoma, head and neck, liver or kidney cancer. Specimen: CD4+ or CD8+ T cells sorted from blood, collected in a trial of the OX40 agonist ivuxolimab. CDR3 residues: CASSSGGVLVWQYF. In nucleotides, the CDR3 is TGTGCCAGCAGCTCGGGGGGCGTTCTGGTCTGGCAGTACTTC.